Listed here are 18 T cell receptor beta chains from one sample, sequenced in a study of post-analysis software for immune sequencing data. Their antigens are not known. Study-level results: Higher frequency in patients than in controls was seen for about five TRBV segments, with TRBV5-6, TRBV5-1 and TRBV20-1 among them.

Prepared TCR beta cDNA libraries contained unique molecular identifiers. MiXCR, applied by TCRdb to the PCR reads, yields one record per CDR3 protein. The sample has roughly 800,000 distinct CDR3 sequences; approximately 50% are singletons. Sample: blood. These receptors originate from a girl aged 5-17 years with multiple sclerosis.

CDR3 DNA: TGCGCCAGCAGCTTGCCCGCGGTGGAGACCCAGTACTTC. Protein: CASSLPAVETQYF. The gene calls are TRBV5-1 and TRBJ2-5; D unresolved. The CDR3 contains 13 residues. V was cut by 1 base and J by 5 bases, with 9 bases left in between. The germline V gene encodes CDR1 SGHRS and CDR2 YFSETQ.

V and J are TRBV12-3 or TRBV12-4 and TRBJ1-2; perhaps TRBD1 as D (6 bases). The V gene lost 5 bases and the J gene lost 4 bases, with 8 bases spanning the gap. CDR3 length: 12 residues. CDR3 nucleotide sequence: TGTGCCAGCAGTCGGACAGTCTATGGCTACACCTTC. Its protein is CASSRTVYGYTF.

There are a few counts of this clonotype. The V call is TRBV5-1, the J call TRBJ1-1, with D tentatively TRBD1 (5 bases). The CDR3 is 12 amino acids. Germline values: CDR1 SGHRS, CDR2 YFSETQ. V lost 1 base to trimming and J lost 8 bases, with 9 bases between them. The CDR3 region is CASSLLGDEAFF. The CDR3 DNA sequence: TGCGCCAGCAGCTTGTTAGGGGACGAAGCTTTCTTT.

This rearrangement joins TRBV6-5 to TRBJ1-2; perhaps TRBD1 as D (6 bases). With 6 bases removed from V and 6 bases from J, the gap between germline ends came to 20 bases. The CDR3 length is 15 residues. Germline loops: CDR1 MNHEY, CDR2 SVGAGI. The CDR3 nucleotides read TGTGCCAGCAGCCTCAATGGGGGGCCCGCGGATGGCTACACCTTC. Its translation is CASSLNGGPADGYTF.

The CDR3 here is CASSLGTSGRNTQYF. The CDR3 DNA reads TGTGCCAGCAGCTTAGGGACTAGCGGGAGAAATACGCAGTATTTT. This chain connects TRBV7-2 to TRBJ2-3; 13 bases align to TRBD2. The CDR3 covers 15 residues. Germline V lookup: CDR1 SGHTA, CDR2 FQGNSA. The ends lost 1 base at V and 7 bases at J; junction bases unmatched: 2.

This chain uses TRBV7-9 with TRBJ1-2; D is perhaps TRBD1 (6 bases). Trimming took 3 bases from V and 0 from J, leaving 17 bases between them. From germline, CDR1 is SEHNR and CDR2 FQNEAQ (reference sequence). The CDR3 spans 17 residues. This chain's CDR3 is CASSFDDRSIPNYGYTF. The DNA of the CDR3 is TGTGCCAGCAGCTTTGATGACAGGAGCATTCCTAACTATGGCTACACCTTC.

The chain is built from TRBV20-1 and TRBJ1-2, with D possibly being TRBD1 (6 bases). V gave up 5 bases and J gave up 7 bases, with 8 bases separating them. Germline V gene data show CDR1 as DFQATT and CDR2 as SNEGSKA (reference sequence). The CDR3 totals 10 residues. The CDR3 region is CSAYRAGYTF. In nucleotides, the CDR3 is TGCAGTGCTTACAGGGCTGGCTACACCTTC.

Only one count was recorded for this clonotype. The CDR3 protein is CASSTTLAGKVPEETQYF. In DNA form, the CDR3 reads TGTGCCAGCAGCACTACACTAGCGGGGAAAGTCCCGGAAGAGACCCAGTACTTC. V is TRBV7-9 and J is TRBJ2-5, with 10 positions matching TRBD2. Germline CDR1 and CDR2: SEHNR and FQNEAQ (reference sequence). The CDR3 has 18 residues. V trimming: 5 bases; J trimming: 3 bases; junction bases outside the gene matches: 15.

This chain links TRBV3-1 with TRBJ2-5, with D uncertain. The CDR3 covers 15 residues. Germline V gene lookup returns CDR1 LGHDT and CDR2 YNNKEL (reference sequence). Trimming cost V 0 bases and J 7 bases, with 15 bases left between them. DNA of the CDR3: TGTGCCAGCAGCCAAGATTGGCAGAGTAAAGGGACCCAGTACTTC. It specifies CASSQDWQSKGTQYF.

CDR3 residues: CASSLLSSSYEQYF. Written as DNA, the CDR3 is TGTGCCAGCAGCTTGCTTTCGTCCTCCTACGAGCAGTACTTC. J is TRBJ2-7 and V is TRBV5-4; D remains unclear. Trimming removed 1 base at V and 0 bases at J, with 8 bases between. CDR3 length equals 14 residues. Germline-derived CDR1 and CDR2 are SGHNT and YYREEE (reference sequence).

The chain employs TRBV29-1 and TRBJ1-1; TRBD1 might be the D (5 bases). Germline assignment: CDR1 SQVTM and CDR2 ANQGSEA. V shed 6 bases and J shed 1 base, with 12 bases lying between them. CDR3 length: 13 residues. CDR3 in DNA: TGCAGCGTCGCGGGACCCGGGAACACTGAAGCTTTCTTT. The encoded protein is CSVAGPGNTEAFF.

The rearrangement uses TRBV29-1 and TRBJ1-1; tentatively, D is TRBD1 (5 bases). The V gene's germline CDR1 is SQVTM and CDR2 ANQGSEA. V was clipped by 4 bases and J by 11 bases, with 29 bases between them. This CDR3 contains 16 residues. Written as DNA, the CDR3 is TGCAGCGTTGTCGGGACTAGCGGGAGTAAGGGGTCTTTCGCTTTCTTT. Amino acids: CSVVGTSGSKGSFAFF. The complete variable domain, with remaining parts taken from reference TRBV29-1 and TRBJ1-1, reads SAVISQKPSRDICQRGTSLTIQCQVDSQVTMMFWYRQQPGQSLTLIATANQGSEATYESGFVIDKFPISRPNLTFSTLTVSNMSPEDSSIYLCSVVGTSGSKGSFAFFGQGTRLTVV.

The chain carries TRBV5-1 and TRBJ1-4; D remains ambiguous. The CDR3 consists of 15 residues. Germline CDR1 reads SGHRS; CDR2 reads YFSETQ. V lost 0 bases to trimming and J lost 4 bases, with 10 bases between them. The CDR3 loop reads CASSLERNSNEKLFF. DNA of the CDR3: TGCGCCAGCAGCTTGGAGCGCAATAGTAATGAAAAACTGTTTTTT.

The V call is TRBV9, the J call TRBJ1-5; no clear D gene. Deletions cut 2 bases from V and 8 bases from J, with 14 bases between. The CDR3 contains 14 residues. From germline, CDR1 is SGDLS and CDR2 YYNGEE. CDR3 protein: CASSVGSPGEPQHF. As DNA, the CDR3 is TGTGCCAGCAGCGTGGGGTCCCCTGGGGAGCCCCAGCATTTT.

This clonotype was observed once. The V gene is TRBV29-1, the J gene TRBJ1-1; 7 bases line up with TRBD1. Germline assignment: CDR1 SQVTM and CDR2 ANQGSEA. V was pared by 5 bases and J by 7 bases, with 4 bases of the junction left unmatched. This CDR3 comprises 11 residues. The CDR3 sequence: CSVKGDSEAFF. The CDR3 DNA is TGCAGCGTTAAGGGGGACAGTGAAGCTTTCTTT.

The rearrangement uses TRBV7-2 and TRBJ1-6; the D is unclear. This CDR3 comprises 14 residues. Trimming removed 5 bases from V and 8 bases from J, with 13 bases in between. The germline gives CDR1 SGHTA, CDR2 FQGNSA. DNA of the CDR3: TGTGCCAGCAGCCTAGGGTTCGGGGATTCACCCCTCCACTTT. The encoded protein is CASSLGFGDSPLHF.

The table lists this clonotype with a few counts. The V call is TRBV20-1, the J call TRBJ2-5, with a tentative D call TRBD2 (5 bases). The DNA end lines up better with TRBJ2-7; the J call may be wrong. This CDR3 has 12 amino acids. Per the germline V gene, CDR1 is DFQATT and CDR2 is SNEGSKA (reference sequence). Here the CDR3 DNA reads TGCAGTGCTAGTTTCGGGGACTACGAGCAGTACTTC. Amino acids: CSASFGDYEQYF.

The table lists this clonotype with a few counts. The chain links TRBV11-2 to TRBJ2-1, with 11 bases identical to TRBD2. CDR1 and CDR2 (germline): SGHAT, FQNNGV. The CDR3 runs to 15 residues. Unmatched junction bases numbered 11, after V lost 1 base and J lost 15 bases. CDR3 residues: CASSLAASGGSKGFF. In DNA form, the CDR3 reads TGTGCCAGCAGCTTAGCGGCTAGCGGGGGGTCCAAAGGGTTCTTC.